This is a list of T cell receptor beta chains from one sample in a study of OX40 agonist ivuxolimab in advanced cancers. TCRdb's table, derived via immunoSEQ multiplex PCR, lists solely in-frame clones and lacks some. This sample carries roughly 60,000 clones, about 85% of them seen once, and the ten largest clones take about 3%. Sequenced here: CD4+ or CD8+ T cells sorted from blood, sampled in a trial of the OX40 agonist ivuxolimab. These receptors all stem from an adult with an advanced solid tumor such as melanoma, head and neck, liver or kidney cancer. Each CDR3 is given with its conserved first and last residue. The D gene is left open where the match is weak. Size is omitted from some rows. Given values are once, few, many or a class for expanded clones.

J: TRBJ2-3
D: TRBD2
V: TRBV19
size: .
length: 13
DNA: TGTGCCAGTAGCGGACTAGCGACAGATACGCAGTATTTT
CDR3: CASSGLATDTQYF

J: TRBJ1-2
D: .
V: TRBV27
size: few
length: 12
DNA: TGTGCCAGCAGTTCTGGACGGGGGGCCGGCACCTTC
CDR3: CASSSGRGAGTF

J: TRBJ2-4
D: .
V: TRBV7-9
size: .
length: 15
DNA: TGTGCCAGCAGCCCCGGTGGTGCAGCCAAAAACATTCAGTACTTC
CDR3: CASSPGGAAKNIQYF

J: TRBJ2-3
D: TRBD1
V: TRBV5-1
size: .
length: 14
DNA: TGCGCCAGCAGCTTGACCAACAGGGGAGATACGCAGTATTTT
CDR3: CASSLTNRGDTQYF

J: TRBJ1-5
D: TRBD1
V: TRBV5-5
size: .
length: 15
DNA: TGTGCCAGCAGCCTCGGGACAGGGGTTAATCAGCCCCAGCATTTT
CDR3: CASSLGTGVNQPQHF

J: TRBJ2-5
D: .
V: TRBV11-3
size: .
length: 15
DNA: TGTGCCAGCAGCTTAGGTGCGGGGTTGGAAGAGACCCAGTACTTC
CDR3: CASSLGAGLEETQYF

J: TRBJ2-1
D: TRBD2
V: TRBV4-3
size: .
length: 16
DNA: TGCGCCAGCAGCCGAGGACTAGCGGGGGGGGAAAATGAGCAGTTCTTC
CDR3: CASSRGLAGGENEQFF

J: TRBJ1-2
D: .
V: TRBV4-2
size: .
length: 14
DNA: TGTGCCAGCAGCTCCAGGAACACAGCATATGGCTACACCTTC
CDR3: CASSSRNTAYGYTF

J: TRBJ2-1
D: TRBD2
V: TRBV5-5
size: .
length: 16
DNA: TGTGCCAGCAGCTTACGCGGGGGGAGCTCCTACAATGAGCAGTTCTTC
CDR3: CASSLRGGSSYNEQFF

J: TRBJ1-1
D: .
V: TRBV5-6
size: few
length: 15
DNA: TGTGCCAGCAGCTTGGGCCCGGGGAAGGACACTGAAGCTTTCTTT
CDR3: CASSLGPGKDTEAFF

J: TRBJ1-6
D: TRBD1
V: TRBV25-1
size: .
length: 16
DNA: TGTGCCAGCAGCCCACCCGGGACAGTGATTAATTCACCCCTCCACTTT
CDR3: CASSPPGTVINSPLHF

J: TRBJ2-7
D: TRBD1
V: TRBV10-3
size: .
length: 13
DNA: TGTGCCATCAGCCGGGACAGGGGTTACGAGCAGTACTTC
CDR3: CAISRDRGYEQYF

J: TRBJ2-3
D: TRBD2
V: TRBV19
size: .
length: 16
DNA: TGTGCCAGTAGTATTCAGGCGGGAGGGAGCACAGATACGCAGTATTTT
CDR3: CASSIQAGGSTDTQYF

J: TRBJ2-1
D: .
V: TRBV10-3
size: .
length: 14
DNA: TGTGCCATCAGTGAACGCGGATCGAACAATGAGCAGTTCTTC
CDR3: CAISERGSNNEQFF

J: TRBJ2-5
D: .
V: TRBV7-9
size: once
length: 14
DNA: TGTGCCAGCAGCTTAGCGGCGCTTCAAGAGACCCAGTACTTC
CDR3: CASSLAALQETQYF

J: TRBJ1-1
D: .
V: TRBV18
size: .
length: 17
DNA: TGTGCCAGCTCACCACCCATTCTGGCCGACTATAGGACTGAAGCTTTCTTT
CDR3: CASSPPILADYRTEAFF

J: TRBJ2-3
D: .
V: TRBV29-1
size: .
length: 13
DNA: TGCAGCGTTGATCCCCCAGGCACAGATACGCAGTATTTT
CDR3: CSVDPPGTDTQYF

J: TRBJ2-3
D: .
V: TRBV18
size: .
length: 13
DNA: TGTGCCAGCGCCGCCAGAACTGCTGATACGCAGTATTTT
CDR3: CASAARTADTQYF

J: TRBJ1-1
D: .
V: TRBV7-9
size: .
length: 13
DNA: TGTGCCAGTAGCTTATTCGGGTCCCCTGAAGCTTTCTTT
CDR3: CASSLFGSPEAFF

J: TRBJ2-3
D: .
V: TRBV9
size: .
length: 14
DNA: TGTGCCAGCACCGCCCTCCTGACTGCAGATACGCAGTATTTT
CDR3: CASTALLTADTQYF

J: TRBJ2-5
D: TRBD2
V: TRBV2
size: .
length: 15
DNA: TGTGCCAGCAGTGTTGAGCGGGACCGCCAAGAGACCCAGTACTTC
CDR3: CASSVERDRQETQYF

J: TRBJ2-4
D: TRBD2
V: TRBV5-6
size: few
length: 16
DNA: TGTGCCAGCAGCCGAGCGGGGGTCGTAGCCAAAAACATTCAGTACTTC
CDR3: CASSRAGVVAKNIQYF

J: TRBJ2-5
D: TRBD2
V: TRBV7-2
size: .
length: 15
DNA: TGTGCCAGCAGCTTAGCTTCAGGGAGGGAGGAGACCCAGTACTTC
CDR3: CASSLASGREETQYF

J: TRBJ1-1
D: TRBD1
V: TRBV10-3
size: few
length: 14
DNA: TGTGCCATCAGATCGGGACAGGGGGCACCTGAAGCTTTCTTT
CDR3: CAIRSGQGAPEAFF

J: TRBJ2-5
D: .
V: TRBV10-1
size: .
length: 15
DNA: TGCGCCAGCAGTCCCGAAGGGAAGCACCAAGAGACCCAGTACTTC
CDR3: CASSPEGKHQETQYF

J: TRBJ1-6
D: TRBD1
V: TRBV28
size: .
length: 18
DNA: TGTGCCAGCAGGGACCCCCAGGGGGCGGGCTCCTATAATTCACCCCTCCACTTT
CDR3: CASRDPQGAGSYNSPLHF

J: TRBJ1-1
D: .
V: TRBV7-9
size: once
length: 15
DNA: TGTGCCAGCAGCTTAGCTACCGGGGCCAACACTGAAGCTTTCTTT
CDR3: CASSLATGANTEAFF

J: TRBJ2-7
D: TRBD1
V: TRBV12-5
size: .
length: 16
DNA: TGTGCTAGTGGTTTGGTAACAGGGGAAAGCTCCTACGAGCAGTACTTC
CDR3: CASGLVTGESSYEQYF

J: TRBJ1-3
D: .
V: TRBV5-4
size: .
length: 13
DNA: TGTGCCAGCAGCTTGTTCGGGGGAAACACCATATATTTT
CDR3: CASSLFGGNTIYF

J: TRBJ2-3
D: TRBD2
V: TRBV10-3
size: .
length: 17
DNA: TGTGCCATCAGTGGCGTAGGGACTAGCGGGAGAACAGATACGCAGTATTTT
CDR3: CAISGVGTSGRTDTQYF

J: TRBJ1-2
D: TRBD1
V: TRBV7-2
size: .
length: 13
DNA: TGTGCCAGCAGCGTGGGACAGGGGGATGGCTACACCTTC
CDR3: CASSVGQGDGYTF

J: TRBJ2-4
D: .
V: TRBV9
size: .
length: 14
DNA: TGTGCCAGCAGCGTAGGTTTAGCTCCCCCCATTCAGTACTTC
CDR3: CASSVGLAPPIQYF

J: TRBJ1-2
D: TRBD1
V: TRBV6-5
size: .
length: 14
DNA: TGTGCCAGCTGCCCCGGACAGGCCTCCTATGGCTACACCTTC
CDR3: CASCPGQASYGYTF

J: TRBJ1-2
D: .
V: TRBV19
size: .
length: 15
DNA: TGTGCCAGCCGGTTCGGGCAGACCTTTGGCTATGGCTACACCTTC
CDR3: CASRFGQTFGYGYTF

J: TRBJ2-3
D: TRBD1
V: TRBV14
size: .
length: 17
DNA: TGTGCCAGCAGCCAAGACCGGGACAGGGCTTGGGTAGATACGCAGTATTTT
CDR3: CASSQDRDRAWVDTQYF

J: TRBJ1-2
D: TRBD1
V: TRBV19
size: .
length: 20
DNA: TGTGCCAGTAGTACGCCGAGGGACAGGGGGGCCAGTGGACTTATCTATGGCTACACCTTC
CDR3: CASSTPRDRGASGLIYGYTF

J: TRBJ1-1
D: TRBD1
V: TRBV9
size: .
length: 16
DNA: TGTGCCAGCAGCCCACGACAGGGGCTTATGCCCACTGAAGCTTTCTTT
CDR3: CASSPRQGLMPTEAFF

J: TRBJ2-7
D: TRBD1
V: TRBV2
size: .
length: 13
DNA: TGTGCCAGCAGTGCGGCAGGGGGCGGCGAGCAGTACTTC
CDR3: CASSAAGGGEQYF

J: TRBJ2-3
D: .
V: TRBV5-1
size: .
length: 15
DNA: TGCGCCAGCAGCTTTTTGGTAGGAGGGCGCGATACGCAGTATTTT
CDR3: CASSFLVGGRDTQYF

J: TRBJ2-7
D: .
V: TRBV4-1
size: .
length: 16
DNA: TGCGCCAGCAGCCAAGCCAGACGGGGCCCCTCCTACGAGCAGTACTTC
CDR3: CASSQARRGPSYEQYF

J: TRBJ2-7
D: .
V: TRBV7-2
size: .
length: 16
DNA: TGTGCCAGCAGCCCTACCGGGACTTGGAACTCCTACGAGCAGTACTTC
CDR3: CASSPTGTWNSYEQYF

J: TRBJ2-7
D: .
V: TRBV30
size: .
length: 15
DNA: TGTGCCTGGAGCGCGGGACAGCCCTACTCCTACGAGCAGTACTTC
CDR3: CAWSAGQPYSYEQYF

J: TRBJ2-2
D: TRBD1
V: TRBV7-3
size: .
length: 15
DNA: TGTGCCAGCAGCCTGACAGGGACGGGAACCGGGGAGCTGTTTTTT
CDR3: CASSLTGTGTGELFF

J: TRBJ1-2
D: .
V: TRBV7-3
size: once
length: 16
DNA: TGTGCCAGCAGCTCCTCTCCAACGACAGGCTACTATGGCTACACCTTC
CDR3: CASSSSPTTGYYGYTF

J: TRBJ2-7
D: .
V: TRBV18
size: .
length: 17
DNA: TGTGCCAGCTCACCACCGTCAGGGGCTGTACCCCCCTACGAGCAGTACTTC
CDR3: CASSPPSGAVPPYEQYF

J: TRBJ1-1
D: .
V: TRBV27
size: few
length: 12
DNA: TGTGCCAGCGGTCTGGGAGCGACTGAAGCTTTCTTT
CDR3: CASGLGATEAFF